This T cell receptor beta chain derives from a study of blood T cell repertoires in COVID-19. Study-wide context: Sources were T cells, B-cell-depleted T cells, or PBMCs; the material itself was cDNA or gDNA.

Sequencing used immunoSEQ multiplex PCR; TCRdb keeps in-frame clones, though not all of them. The sample contains about 75,000 clones, approximately 92% of which appear only once. The V gene end was trimmed by 5 bases and the J gene end by 6 bases; junction bases not matched to a gene: 10. The CDR3 spans 15 residues. Germline assignment: CDR1 SEHNR and CDR2 FQNEAQ (reference sequence). This clonotype originated in a human donor in a cohort sampled during active COVID-19. The rearrangement uses TRBV7-9 and TRBJ2-1; 7 bases map to TRBD1. The source material was peripheral blood. Here the CDR3 DNA reads TGTGCCAGCAGCACAGGACAGGCCCCTTCCAATGAGCAGTTCTTC. This translates into CASSTGQAPSNEQFF.